These 32 T cell receptor beta chains originate from one sample sequenced in a study of T-cell memory formation after mild COVID-19. TCRdb independently ran MiXCR on the 5' RACE reads; one entry per CDR3 protein. The table lists over 500,000 distinct CDR3 sequences, roughly 17% of them singletons. The sample comprised PBMCs or a T cell subset sorted from them (not recorded which). The receptors stem from an adult woman who had mild COVID-19 (a few samples of this study predate the infection). Cell type and time point are not known.

V usage is TRBV30 and J usage is TRBJ1-3; D unresolved. The CDR3 has 12 amino acids. V was clipped by 2 bases and J by 4 bases, with 6 bases between them. Germline CDR1 and CDR2: GTSNPN and SVGIG (reference sequence). This chain's CDR3 is CAWSRQGNTIYF. CDR3 DNA sequence: TGTGCCTGGAGTAGGCAGGGAAACACCATATATTTT.

The genes are TRBV2 and TRBJ2-1, with 12 bases matching TRBD2. The CDR3 runs 17 residues. The ends lost 11 bases at V and 4 bases at J; junction bases unmatched: 15. From germline, CDR1 is SNHLY and CDR2 FYNNEI. This CDR3 is CAGETSGSPIIYNEQFF. The CDR3 DNA is TGTGCCGGCGAGACTAGCGGGAGTCCTATCATTTACAATGAGCAGTTCTTC.

This rearrangement joins TRBV6-1 to TRBJ1-2, with D perhaps matching TRBD1 (6 bases). The CDR3 runs 14 residues. Germline loops: CDR1 MNHNS, CDR2 SASEGT. The V end lost 4 bases, the J end lost 2 bases, and 11 bases lay between the germline ends. DNA for the CDR3: TGTGCCAGCAGTGGCTACGACAGGAACTATGGCTACACCTTC. Protein: CASSGYDRNYGYTF.

This clonotype has more than one count but fewer than ten. The V call is TRBV11-2, the J call TRBJ2-5; 8 bases fit TRBD2. The CDR3 consists of 16 residues. CDR1 and CDR2 from the germline V gene are SGHAT and FQNNGV. The ends lost 5 bases at V and 2 bases at J; junction bases unmatched: 10. CDR3 in DNA: TGTGCCAGCAGCCCTGCGGCTAGCGGGCATCAAGAGACCCAGTACTTC. This translates into CASSPAASGHQETQYF.

This clonotype appeared many times. The chain uses TRBV11-2 and TRBJ2-1, with D perhaps matching TRBD1 or TRBD2 (6 bases each). Germline CDR1 and CDR2: SGHAT and FQNNGV. The CDR3 has 16 residues. V lost 1 base and J lost 4, with 14 bases in between. CDR3 DNA sequence: TGTGCCAGCAGCTTAGCCCTGGGGGGCAGATACAATGAGCAGTTCTTC. This translates into CASSLALGGRYNEQFF.

The CDR3 spells CASSFYPRAGRGYTF. In DNA, the CDR3 is TGTGCCAGCAGCTTTTACCCTAGGGCAGGCCGAGGCTACACCTTC. The rearrangement links TRBV7-9 to TRBJ1-2; D gene unclear. The CDR3 is made up of 15 amino acids. The V gene's germline CDR1 is SEHNR and CDR2 FQNEAQ (reference sequence). With 3 bases removed from V and 8 bases from J, the gap between germline ends came to 19 bases.

This clonotype has just a few counts. The CDR3 sequence: CASSSSTEGVYGYTF. In nucleotides, the CDR3 is TGTGCCAGCAGCTCCTCGACAGAAGGGGTGTATGGCTACACCTTC. The rearrangement links TRBV9 to TRBJ1-2; D is possibly TRBD1 (5 bases). The V end was cut by 4 bases, the J end by 5 bases, with 18 bases between. This CDR3 has 15 residues. Germline CDR1 reads SGDLS; CDR2 reads YYNGEE.

V usage is TRBV7-8 and J usage is TRBJ1-5; unclear D gene. This CDR3 is built from 14 residues. V shed 4 bases and J shed 0 bases, with 7 bases lying between them. Germline-derived CDR1 and CDR2 are SGHVS and FQNEAQ. The DNA for the CDR3 is TGTGCCAGCAGCTACGGAATTAGCAATCAGCCCCAGCATTTT. It specifies CASSYGISNQPQHF.

This clonotype was seen a few times. The junction differs from germline at one of its ends, possibly a read error. The CDR3 DNA reads as TGTGCCAGCATCCGGGACAGGAACGCCGGGGAGCTGTTTTTT. This sequence encodes CASIRDRNAGELFF. The genes are TRBV2 and TRBJ2-2; 8 nucleotides align to TRBD1. The CDR3 consists of 14 residues. Germline CDR1 and CDR2: SNHLY and FYNNEI.

The V and J genes are TRBV7-8 and TRBJ2-7; D remains unclear. Trimming took off 5 bases at V and 2 bases at J, with 13 bases between the two ends. The V gene's germline CDR1 is SGHVS and CDR2 FQNEAQ. The CDR3 covers 14 residues. DNA of the CDR3: TGTGCCAGCAGCCCTCGGACGGTTACCTACGAGCAGTACTTC. Residues: CASSPRTVTYEQYF.

The chain links TRBV7-2 to TRBJ1-1; D is ambiguous. Germline values: CDR1 SGHTA, CDR2 FQGNSA. V lost 4 bases to trimming and J lost 0 bases, with 9 bases between them. The CDR3 totals 14 residues. The CDR3 DNA is TGTGCCAGCAGCTCCTACGGGATGAACACTGAAGCTTTCTTT. It encodes CASSSYGMNTEAFF.

This clonotype was observed a few times. The CDR3 DNA follows: TGTGCCAGCAGTTACAAAGGGGAGGCGGCACGGGAGACCCAGTACTTC. Translation: CASSYKGEAARETQYF. The rearrangement joins TRBV6-5 to TRBJ2-5, with TRBD2 as a possible D gene (6 bases). The CDR3 contains 16 residues. The germline CDR1 and CDR2 sequences are MNHEY and SVGAGI. Trimming stripped 2 bases from V and 5 bases from J, with 18 bases between.

The chain employs TRBV7-9 and TRBJ1-1; D is uncertain. Germline V gene lookup returns CDR1 SEHNR and CDR2 FQNEAQ (reference sequence). CDR3 length: 12 amino acids. Trimming removed 5 bases from V and 5 bases from J, with 9 bases in between. Here the CDR3 DNA reads TGTGCCAGCAGCCTCTGGGAGACTGAAGCTTTCTTT. Translating it yields CASSLWETEAFF. Together with reference TRBV7-9 and TRBJ1-1, the CDR3 gives the full variable domain: DTGVSQNPRHKITKRGQNVTFRCDPISEHNRLYWYRQTLGQGPEFLTYFQNEAQLEKSRLLSDRFSAERPKGSFSTLEIQRTEQGDSAMYLCASSLWETEAFFGQGTRLTVV.

The rearrangement uses TRBV7-2 and TRBJ1-5; D is uncertain. Trimming took 3 bases from V and 0 from J, leaving 12 bases between them. The CDR3 totals 16 residues. Germline values: CDR1 SGHTA, CDR2 FQGNSA. In DNA, the CDR3 is TGTGCCAGCAGCTTTCAGGTCGGACTTAGCAATCAGCCCCAGCATTTT. Amino acid sequence: CASSFQVGLSNQPQHF.

This clonotype was counted only a few times. The genes are TRBV12-3 or TRBV12-4 and TRBJ1-5, with TRBD1 matching over 7 bases. V lost 3 bases to trimming and J lost 6 bases; unmatched junction nucleotides: 5. This CDR3 comprises 14 residues. The CDR3 loop is CASSLSRGFQPQHF. CDR3 in DNA: TGTGCCAGCAGTTTGTCCAGGGGGTTTCAGCCCCAGCATTTT.

The chain carries TRBV19 and TRBJ2-3, with TRBD2 matching 10 bases. Per germline, CDR1 LNHDA and CDR2 SQIVND (reference sequence). The CDR3 runs 15 residues. Unmatched junction bases numbered 3, after V lost 4 bases and J lost 2 bases. The CDR3 nucleotides are TGTGCCAGTAGTACTAGCGGGGGAAACACAGATACGCAGTATTTT. It is translated as CASSTSGGNTDTQYF.

This clonotype was recorded a few times. This chain uses TRBV7-2 with TRBJ2-7; D remains ambiguous. Per the germline V gene, CDR1 is SGHTA and CDR2 is FQGNSA. The CDR3 spans 15 residues. Trimming took 5 bases from V and 0 from J, leaving 14 bases between them. CDR3 coding DNA: TGTGCCAGCAGCCAGAGTCGAGGAACCTCCTACGAGCAGTACTTC. Protein: CASSQSRGTSYEQYF.

In this sample, this clonotype turned up a few times. The rearrangement links TRBV29-1 to TRBJ2-1, with 9 bases that match TRBD1. Germline loops: CDR1 SQVTM, CDR2 ANQGSEA. J was trimmed by 7 bases and V by 7 bases; bases with no gene match: 8. There are 13 residues in the CDR3. CDR3 region: CSATGTGLNEQFF. The CDR3 nucleotides read TGCAGCGCAACCGGGACAGGGTTAAATGAGCAGTTCTTC.

The CDR3: CSAYRGPTLGQPQHF. CDR3 nucleotide sequence: TGCAGTGCGTACAGGGGGCCTACCTTGGGGCAGCCCCAGCATTTT. This sequence joins TRBV20-1 and TRBJ1-5; 9 bases fit TRBD1. Germline assignment: CDR1 DFQATT and CDR2 SNEGSKA (reference sequence). The V and J ends lost 6 bases and 7 bases, in that order; junction bases with no gene match: 13. CDR3 length: 15 amino acids.

The CDR3 is CASGQYRENTEAFF. The CDR3, as DNA: TGCGCCAGCGGTCAGTACAGGGAGAACACTGAAGCTTTCTTT. This chain uses TRBV5-1 with TRBJ1-1, with TRBD1 as a possible D gene (6 bases). This CDR3 has 14 residues. Germline CDR1 is SGHRS and CDR2 is YFSETQ. V was trimmed by 7 bases and J by 1 base, leaving 14 bases between them.

The chain employs TRBV29-1 and TRBJ2-7, with D perhaps TRBD1 (6 bases). The CDR3 totals 15 residues. Deletions cut 0 bases from V and 3 bases from J, with 15 bases between. CDR1 and CDR2 from the germline V gene are SQVTM and ANQGSEA. CDR3 DNA sequence: TGCAGCGTTGAAGATGGGTCAGGGGCGTACTACGAGCAGTACTTC. Translated, it gives CSVEDGSGAYYEQYF.

The sample holds a few counts of this clonotype. The chain recombines TRBV15 with TRBJ2-2; D is unresolved. Germline CDR1 LNHNV, CDR2 YYDKDF (reference sequence). The CDR3 extends over 15 amino acids. The V gene lost 0 bases and the J gene lost 3 bases, with 8 bases spanning the gap. The CDR3 nucleotides read TGTGCCACCAGCAGAGATCCTGGGTACACCGGGGAGCTGTTTTTT. This gives the protein CATSRDPGYTGELFF.

The V call is TRBV20-1, the J call TRBJ1-2; D is undetermined. The CDR3 has 18 residues. V lost 1 base and J lost 1, with 22 bases in between. Germline CDR1 DFQATT, CDR2 SNEGSKA (reference sequence). This chain's CDR3 is CSARVMGMGGTLNYGYTF. The CDR3 DNA follows: TGCAGTGCTAGAGTCATGGGTATGGGAGGAACCCTTAACTATGGCTACACCTTC.

This clonotype was seen a handful of times. The chain has TRBV19 and TRBJ1-2; 7 bases fit TRBD1. The J segment lost 4 bases and the V segment lost 3 bases, leaving 5 bases of the junction unmatched. The CDR3 totals 14 residues. The germline CDR1 and CDR2 sequences are LNHDA and SQIVND (reference sequence). The CDR3 region has the DNA TGTGCCAGTAGTATGGACAGGCTTTCCTATGGCTACACCTTC. Translation gives CASSMDRLSYGYTF.

This clonotype was seen a handful of times. The rearrangement uses TRBV6-6 and TRBJ1-5; TRBD1 matches at 8 bases. Germline V gene lookup returns CDR1 MNHNY and CDR2 SVGAGI (reference sequence). V trimming: 6 bases; J trimming: 6 bases; junction bases outside the gene matches: 7. The CDR3 contains 14 residues. The CDR3 region has the DNA TGTGCCAGCAGCCCGACAGGGGCGGCTCAGCCCCAGCATTTT. Its translation is CASSPTGAAQPQHF.

This clonotype has just one count. The rearrangement links TRBV2 to TRBJ2-1; D perhaps matches TRBD1 (6 bases). The CDR3 length is 15 residues. Per germline, CDR1 SNHLY and CDR2 FYNNEI. V lost 3 bases and J 0 bases, leaving 9 bases between the germline ends. As DNA, the CDR3 is TGTGCCAGCAGTGATGACAGGAGCTCCTACAATGAGCAGTTCTTC. It encodes CASSDDRSSYNEQFF.

This clonotype has more than one count but fewer than ten. The chain couples TRBV6-5 to TRBJ2-7; 8 nucleotides match TRBD2. Trimming cost V 5 bases and J 2 bases; bases outside gene matches: 8. The CDR3 sequence is 15 residues long. Germline V gene data show CDR1 as MNHEY and CDR2 as SVGAGI. CDR3 bases: TGTGCCAGCAGTCCGCTTACGGGAGGGACCTACGAGCAGTACTTC. This encodes CASSPLTGGTYEQYF.

The rearrangement links TRBV27 to TRBJ2-7, with 9 bases that match TRBD1. The CDR3 is 17 amino acids. Per the germline V gene, CDR1 is MNHEY and CDR2 is SMNVEV (reference sequence). With 1 base clipped from V and 3 bases from J, the junction kept 10 bases outside the gene matches. In nucleotides, the CDR3 is TGTGCCAGCAGTTTATTCGGTTGGGACAGGGTGAACTACGAGCAGTACTTC. Protein product: CASSLFGWDRVNYEQYF.

This clonotype was counted only a few times. The V and J genes are TRBV2 and TRBJ2-1; 13 bases map to TRBD2. The CDR3 sequence is 16 residues long. J gave up 7 bases and V 8 bases, and 11 bases lay outside the gene matches. Germline V gives CDR1 SNHLY, CDR2 FYNNEI. This CDR3 reads CASEGLAGAQGNEQFF. In DNA form, the CDR3 reads TGTGCCAGCGAAGGACTAGCGGGGGCGCAGGGGAATGAGCAGTTCTTC.

The chain couples TRBV4-1 to TRBJ2-3; D possibly corresponds to TRBD1 (6 bases). The V end lost 4 bases, the J end lost 2 bases, and 10 bases lay between the germline ends. CDR1 MGHRA and CDR2 YSYEKL come from the germline V gene. The CDR3 covers 14 residues. CDR3 nucleotide sequence: TGCGCCAGCAGCCCGACAGGTTACACAGATACGCAGTATTTT. Translated, it gives CASSPTGYTDTQYF.

This clonotype showed up just a few times. The V and J genes are TRBV12-3 or TRBV12-4 and TRBJ1-1; D is perhaps TRBD1 (5 bases). This CDR3 spans 14 amino acids. Between the trimmed V and J ends, which lost 2 bases and 1 base, there was a span of 8 bases. CDR3 sequence reads: CASSLWGQNTEAFF. Here the CDR3 DNA reads TGTGCCAGCAGTTTATGGGGCCAGAACACTGAAGCTTTCTTT.

This clonotype was recorded a few times. The CDR3 sequence is CSAGGETQYF. In DNA, the CDR3 is TGCAGTGCGGGTGGAGAGACCCAGTACTTC. The chain has TRBV20-1 and TRBJ2-5; D unclear. Germline CDR1 and CDR2: DFQATT and SNEGSKA (reference sequence). Trimming removed 6 bases from V and 4 bases from J, with 6 bases in between. This CDR3 contains 10 residues.